This T cell receptor beta chain derives from a study of post-analysis software for immune sequencing data. Study conclusions and caveats: Roughly 5 TRBV segments, TRBV5-6, TRBV5-1 and TRBV20-1 among them, were found more frequent in patients than controls. Among multiple sclerosis patients, normalized Chao1 diversity was significantly below that of controls.

The library was made from cDNA and included unique molecular identifiers. There were roughly 0.95 to 11 million T cells, and some 500,000 cDNA molecules came from them. TCRdb redid the calling of the PCR reads with MiXCR, one entry per CDR3 protein. Counted here are hundreds of thousands of distinct CDR3 sequences, approximately 57% occurring once; the ten biggest clones make up approximately 4.5%. CDR1 and CDR2 (germline): SEHNR, FQNEAQ (reference sequence). The CDR3 length is 19 residues. This clonotype turned up a few times. Its matching antigen is unknown. The sample consisted of blood. This TCR derives from a girl between 5 and 17 years old with multiple sclerosis. J is TRBJ2-4 and V is TRBV7-9, with 10 positions matching TRBD2. The J call may be wrong; the DNA end is better matched by TRBJ2-7. This CDR3 is CASSLTRASGRVGTYEQYF. CDR3 nucleotides: TGTGCCAGCAGCTTGACAAGGGCTAGCGGGAGAGTTGGGACCTACGAGCAGTACTTC.